This TCR beta chain was identified during a study of OX40 agonist ivuxolimab in advanced cancers. Study overall: Prior anti-PD-1, anti-PD-L1 or anti-CTLA-4 therapy was allowed; approximately 41% had some.

Patients who had autoimmune disease history or got systemic immunosuppression were left out. The table came from immunoSEQ multiplex PCR; TCRdb's copy has only in-frame clones and leaves some out. The sample shows under 80,000 clones, about 85% of them seen only once. CDR1 is WSHSY, CDR2 SAAADI, per germline. V lost 2 bases, J lost 0 bases, and 5 bases stayed unmatched. This CDR3 comprises 16 residues. The chain recombines TRBV10-2 with TRBJ1-1; 8 bases map to TRBD1. The source was CD4+ or CD8+ T cells sorted from blood, collected in a trial of the OX40 agonist ivuxolimab. This sequence originates from an adult with an advanced solid tumor such as melanoma, head and neck, liver or kidney cancer. CDR3 protein: CASSEAVGQVNTEAFF. CDR3 nucleotides: TGCGCCAGCAGTGAGGCGGTGGGACAGGTGAACACTGAAGCTTTCTTT.